The 23 T cell receptor beta chains listed next were all sequenced from one sample in a study of shared clonotypes between healthy human individuals. Clones were sequenced by immunoSEQ multiplex PCR, and TCRdb holds only the in-frame ones, with some missing. Here the sample spans nearly 1 million clones, less than 85% being singletons. The sequenced material came from memory CD4+ T cells sorted from blood. Sample subset: CD45RA-negative fraction. The receptor set was obtained from a man younger than 35 in good health.

This clone was picked up many times. Other DNA sequences in the same sample also yield this CDR3. The V call is TRBV7-2, the J call TRBJ2-5, with D perhaps TRBD1 (5 bases). CDR3 size: 13 residues. In germline, CDR1 is SGHTA, CDR2 FQGNSA. V shed 4 bases and J shed 1 base, with 7 bases lying between them. CDR3 nucleotide sequence: TGTGCCAGCAGCTCCAGGGTCCAAGAGACCCAGTACTTC. Residues: CASSSRVQETQYF.

As regards this clone: This sample also contains other DNA sequences that code for the same CDR3. The chain combines TRBV28 with TRBJ1-2, with a possible D match to TRBD1 (5 bases). Per the germline V gene, CDR1 is MDHEN and CDR2 is SYDVKM. CDR3 length: 14 amino acids. Trimming took off 6 bases at V and 4 bases at J, with 15 bases between the two ends. The DNA for the CDR3 is TGTGCCAGCAGCCTCTCCCGGGGCGGCTATGGCTACACCTTC. It encodes CASSLSRGGYGYTF.

With regard to this clone: The same CDR3 can be traced to other DNA sequences in this sample. The gene calls are TRBV5-1 and TRBJ2-7; D might be TRBD1 (5 bases). The V and J ends lost 0 bases and 1 base respectively, with 8 bases between them. Germline CDR1 SGHRS, CDR2 YFSETQ. The CDR3 runs 14 residues. The CDR3 reads CASSLEGDSYEQYF. CDR3 sequence (DNA): TGCGCCAGCAGCTTGGAAGGGGATTCCTACGAGCAGTACTTC.

This chain links TRBV14 with TRBJ2-7; 7 bases are a match to TRBD1. This CDR3 region has 14 residues. With V trimmed by 5 bases and J by 8 bases, 12 bases remained unmatched. The germline CDR1 and CDR2 sequences are SGHDN and FVKESK. The DNA of the CDR3 is TGTGCCAGCAGCATAGACTCCTGGACAGGACAGCAGTACTTC. This encodes CASSIDSWTGQQYF.

The V gene is TRBV29-1, the J gene TRBJ1-1; D not resolved. The CDR3 is 11 amino acids. CDR1 and CDR2 from the germline V gene are SQVTM and ANQGSEA. The germline V and J ends were trimmed by 4 bases and 7 bases, with 10 bases remaining between them. The CDR3 DNA is TGCAGCGTTGGGGCGACACTTGAAGCTTTCTTT. Protein product: CSVGATLEAFF.

This clone has a single count. The junction and the germline gene differ at one end; a read error may be behind it. This chain links TRBV7-6 with TRBJ1-1; D not certain. This CDR3 is 15 amino acids long. Per germline, CDR1 SGHVS and CDR2 FNYEAQ. As DNA, the CDR3 is TGTGCCAGCAGCCCCCAGCGACTGGGGAACGCTGAAGCTTTCTTT. It specifies CASSPQRLGNAEAFF.

The chain joins TRBV5-4 to TRBJ2-2; TRBD2 might be the D (5 bases). Germline V gene lookup returns CDR1 SGHNT and CDR2 YYREEE (reference sequence). The V end was cut by 4 bases, the J end by 4 bases, with 17 bases between. The CDR3 runs 16 residues. The CDR3 loop reads CASSLGGGPGTGELFF. The CDR3 nucleotides read TGTGCCAGCAGCCTAGGAGGCGGCCCGGGCACCGGGGAGCTGTTTTTT.

This chain connects TRBV4-1 to TRBJ1-2, with D uncertain. V lost 1 base to trimming and J lost 7 bases, with 13 bases between them. The CDR3 is 14 residues long. Germline CDR1 MGHRA, CDR2 YSYEKL. In nucleotides, the CDR3 is TGCGCCAGCAGCCAAGGCCAGATCTATGGTGGCTACACCTTC. It is translated as CASSQGQIYGGYTF.

V is TRBV30 and J is TRBJ2-5, with TRBD2 matching 7 bases. Germline trimming cut 5 bases from V and 2 bases from J; bases unmatched to any gene: 5. Germline V gene data show CDR1 as GTSNPN and CDR2 as SVGIG (reference sequence). The CDR3 runs 13 residues. This chain's CDR3 is CAWGGGKQETQYF. CDR3 bases: TGTGCCTGGGGGGGAGGGAAACAAGAGACCCAGTACTTC. The full variable domain, rest sourced from reference TRBV30 and TRBJ2-5, is SQTIHQWPATLVQPVGSPLSLECTVEGTSNPNLYWYRQAAGRGLQLLFYSVGIGQISSEVPQNLSASRPQDRQFILSSKKLLLSDSGFYLCAWGGGKQETQYFGPGTRLLVL.

The chain carries TRBV11-3 and TRBJ2-3; 10 bases are shared with TRBD1. This CDR3 is 15 amino acids long. Germline values: CDR1 SGHNT, CDR2 YENEEA. The V and J ends lost 5 bases and 4 bases, in that order; junction bases with no gene match: 6. In DNA form, the CDR3 reads TGTGCCAGCAGCAGCCGGGACAGGGGCTCAGATACGCAGTATTTT. Translation: CASSSRDRGSDTQYF.

J is TRBJ2-3 and V is TRBV10-2, with D unclear. The CDR3 runs 13 residues. The V gene lost 5 bases and the J gene lost 6 bases, with 12 bases spanning the gap. Germline V gives CDR1 WSHSY, CDR2 SAAADI. CDR3 sequence (DNA): TGCGCCAGCAGTTTCCCCATCGGGGATACGCAGTATTTT. Its translation is CASSFPIGDTQYF.

The V call is TRBV7-2, the J call TRBJ2-1; TRBD1 is a possible D gene (5 bases). The CDR3 has 17 amino acids. In germline, CDR1 is SGHTA, CDR2 FQGNSA. The germline V and J ends were trimmed by 1 base and 5 bases, with 18 bases remaining between them. Written as DNA, the CDR3 is TGTGCCAGCAGCTTAGGATCGATCTACTGGGGCGACAATGAGCAGTTCTTC. The encoded protein is CASSLGSIYWGDNEQFF.

The chain is built from TRBV6-1 and TRBJ1-6; no clear D gene. The V and J ends lost 7 bases and 4 bases respectively, with 8 bases between them. Germline CDR1 reads MNHNS; CDR2 reads SASEGT. CDR3 length equals 13 residues. The CDR3 region is CASTRDYNSPLHF. CDR3 nucleotides: TGTGCCAGCACTCGGGATTATAATTCACCCCTCCACTTT.

The CDR3 region is CAISESVAEKLFF. In DNA, the CDR3 is TGTGCCATCAGTGAGTCAGTCGCGGAAAAACTGTTTTTT. The chain recombines TRBV10-3 with TRBJ1-4; D not resolved. Germline V CDR1 and CDR2: ENHRY, SYGVKD. V gave up 0 bases and J gave up 8 bases, with 7 bases separating them. CDR3 length equals 13 residues.

Turning to this clone: Other DNA sequences in this sample translate to the same CDR3. The V gene is TRBV18, the J gene TRBJ2-5; D is uncertain. Germline V gene sequence: CDR1 KGHSH, CDR2 LQKENI. The CDR3 is made up of 12 amino acids. Trimming took 6 bases from V and 1 from J, leaving 6 bases between them. The DNA for the CDR3 is TGTGCCAGCTCCGCCGCCCAAGAGACCCAGTACTTC. Translated: CASSAAQETQYF.

The V call is TRBV7-9, the J call TRBJ2-6; D is uncertain. Germline values: CDR1 SEHNR, CDR2 FQNEAQ (reference sequence). Trimming removed 2 bases from V and 1 base from J, with 3 bases in between. The CDR3 spans 14 residues. CDR3 protein: CASSLISGANVLTF. CDR3 in DNA: TGTGCCAGCAGCTTAATATCTGGGGCCAACGTCCTGACTTTC.

J is TRBJ1-4 and V is TRBV2; 10 bases are shared with TRBD1. This CDR3 is 15 amino acids long. The J segment lost 7 bases and the V segment lost 5 bases, leaving 7 bases of the junction unmatched. Per germline, CDR1 SNHLY and CDR2 FYNNEI. The CDR3 nucleotides are TGTGCCAGCAGTCCCGGGGACAGGGGTGGTGAAAAACTGTTTTTT. Encoded protein: CASSPGDRGGEKLFF.

The CDR3 DNA reads TGTGCCAGCAGCGTAGTAATGGCCCTCCCCCAGGTATTGGGGAATGGCTACACCTTC. Its translation: CASSVVMALPQVLGNGYTF. J is TRBJ1-2 and V is TRBV9, with D hard to call. Germline V gene sequence: CDR1 SGDLS, CDR2 YYNGEE. CDR3 length equals 19 residues. The V end was cut by 0 bases, the J end by 6 bases, with 27 bases between.

The chain couples TRBV7-8 to TRBJ2-2, with D perhaps TRBD2 (7 bases). The CDR3 runs to 15 residues. Germline CDR1 and CDR2: SGHVS and FQNEAQ. Trimming cost V 8 bases and J 4 bases, with 17 bases left between them. This chain's CDR3 is CASCLRGEGTGELFF. Here the CDR3 DNA reads TGTGCCAGCTGTTTAAGGGGGGAGGGCACCGGGGAGCTGTTTTTT.

The sample holds one count of this clone. The chain couples TRBV9 to TRBJ2-3, with 9 bases aligning to TRBD2. V lost 0 bases, J lost 5 bases, and 10 bases stayed unmatched. Germline V lookup: CDR1 SGDLS, CDR2 YYNGEE. This CDR3 spans 17 amino acids. The CDR3 DNA reads TGTGCCAGCAGCGTAGCTTCCGCGGGGGGGCCAGGAGATACGCAGTATTTT. This translates into CASSVASAGGPGDTQYF.

V gene TRBV28 combines with J gene TRBJ1-4; 9 nucleotides agree with TRBD1. Germline V lookup: CDR1 MDHEN, CDR2 SYDVKM. The CDR3 is 15 amino acids. V lost 6 bases and J lost 8; bases outside the gene matches: 10. CDR3: CASRSTGTGREKLFF. Here the CDR3 DNA reads TGTGCCAGCAGATCCACCGGGACAGGGAGGGAAAAACTGTTTTTT.

The chain uses TRBV28 and TRBJ1-4; TRBD1 aligns across 7 bases. The CDR3 is made up of 14 amino acids. Germline loops: CDR1 MDHEN, CDR2 SYDVKM. After removal of 6 bases from V and 4 bases from J, the junction contained 5 bases not matched to a gene. The CDR3 region is CASSVRQGNEKLFF. The CDR3, as DNA: TGTGCCAGCAGCGTACGACAGGGTAATGAAAAACTGTTTTTT.

The chain is built from TRBV28 and TRBJ1-2; tentatively, D is TRBD1 (6 bases). The CDR3 consists of 14 residues. The germline gives CDR1 MDHEN, CDR2 SYDVKM. Trimming removed 4 bases at V and 4 bases at J, with 13 bases between. The CDR3 region has the DNA TGTGCCAGCAGTTCCGGGGGCGCCGGCTATGGCTACACCTTC. It yields the protein CASSSGGAGYGYTF.